Presented here are 7 T cell receptor beta chains from one specimen sequenced in a study of metastatic and nonmetastatic thyroid tumors (TCRdb year 2020). None of the patients had been given any treatment before thyroid surgery. The library came from PCR. Sequencing instrument: Illumina HiSeq 4000. Using fastp trimming at Q25 and MiXCR clonotype assembly, TCRdb reanalyzed the public sequencing data and kept in-frame beta chains. This sample lists about 59,000 clones; 15% to 20% were detected once. The top ten clonotypes cover roughly a tenth of the sample. Sequenced material: blood. The receptor source for this set is a male donor with papillary thyroid cancer or a benign thyroid nodule (not recorded which). Some clones in this sample may be carry-over from other donors' samples.

This clone was recorded a few times. A much larger clone differs by one base, so this may be a read error. The chain couples TRBV6-1 to TRBJ1-1; 7 nucleotides match TRBD1. The CDR3 length is 14 residues. V shed 6 bases, J shed 13 bases, and the junction held 17 bases outside the gene matches. Germline assignment: CDR1 MNHNS and CDR2 SASEGT. CDR3 nucleotides: TGTGCCAGCAGCAGTAGGGGGCCGACCCTTGGAGGTTTCTTT. Residues: CASSSRGPTLGGFF.

In its sample, this clone was seen many times. Other nucleotide sequences from this sample produce the same CDR3. This chain connects TRBV5-1 to TRBJ2-3; 11 bases fit TRBD2. J gave up 0 bases and V 0 bases, and 3 bases lay outside the gene matches. CDR1 is SGHRS, CDR2 YFSETQ, per germline. This CDR3 contains 17 residues. The CDR3 region has the DNA TGCGCCAGCAGCTTGGTGCTAGCGGGGGGTAGCACAGATACGCAGTATTTT. Translation: CASSLVLAGGSTDTQYF.

The rearrangement uses TRBV6-1 and TRBJ2-5; TRBD2 matches 8 bases. CDR1 MNHNS and CDR2 SASEGT come from the germline V gene. The CDR3 consists of 15 residues. V dropped 6 bases and J dropped 5; count of bases not matched to a gene: 11. This chain's CDR3 is CASSRTSWSVETQYF. CDR3 in DNA: TGTGCCAGCAGCCGGACTAGCTGGAGTGTGGAGACCCAGTACTTC.

The chain recombines TRBV7-6 with TRBJ2-5; a weak D match, TRBD1 (5 bases). Germline V gives CDR1 SGHVS, CDR2 FNYEAQ. The ends were cut back, 5 bases at V and 8 bases at J, with 18 bases in the middle. The CDR3 covers 14 residues. The CDR3 spells CASSPQTVRNTQYF. Written as DNA, the CDR3 is TGTGCCAGCAGCCCCCAGACAGTGAGGAATACCCAGTACTTC.

This clone appeared many times. CDR3 nucleotide sequence: TGTGCCAGCACTTTGTCCCACTTTGGGGAACCCAACACCGGGGAGCTGTTTTTT. Amino acid sequence: CASTLSHFGEPNTGELFF. The chain combines TRBV12-3 or TRBV12-4 with TRBJ2-2, with D uncertain. The V end lost 7 bases, the J end lost 2 bases, and 23 bases lay between the germline ends. CDR3 length equals 18 residues.

This clone has ten or more counts. The CDR3 reads CASSNNRTGSYSNQPQHF. CDR3 DNA: TGTGCCAGCAGTAACAACCGGACAGGTTCTTATAGCAATCAGCCCCAGCATTTT. The chain links TRBV25-1 to TRBJ1-5; 7 bases line up with TRBD1. The CDR3 runs to 18 residues. V shed 5 bases and J 0 bases; nucleotides not matched to a gene: 13. Germline CDR1 MGHDK, CDR2 SYGVNS. Based on the CDR3 plus reference TRBV25-1 and TRBJ1-5, the full variable domain is EADIYQTPRYLVIGTGKKITLECSQTMGHDKMYWYQQDPGMELHLIHYSYGVNSTEKGDLSSESTVSRIRTEHFPLTLESARPSHTSQYLCASSNNRTGSYSNQPQHFGDGTRLSIL.

The chain combines TRBV28 with TRBJ1-5; weak D call: TRBD1 (6 bases). V was shortened by 1 base and J by 10 bases, with 17 bases between the two germline ends. The CDR3 runs 15 residues. Germline V CDR1 and CDR2: MDHEN, SYDVKM. Here the CDR3 reads CASSLFSTGLHPQHF. As DNA, the CDR3 is TGTGCCAGCAGTTTATTTTCGACAGGTCTTCATCCCCAGCATTTT.